The clone carrying this TCR beta chain was recorded many times. The CDR3 consists of 13 residues. CDR1 is SEHNR and CDR2 is FQNEAQ in the germline V gene (reference sequence). V lost 5 bases and J lost 6, with 14 bases in between. TCRdb independently ran MiXCR on the RT-PCR reads; one entry per CDR3 protein. Of more than 600,000 distinct CDR3 sequences listed, 11% to 15% are singletons. Sequenced material: memory CD4+ T cells from blood. The clonotype was recovered from a female donor in good health, serving as a healthy control. The rearrangement joins TRBV7-9 to TRBJ2-7; no reliable D call. CDR3 nucleotides: TGTGCCAGCAGCCCGTCTCGGGCCAGCGAGCAGTACTTC. Translation gives CASSPSRASEQYF. Looking up the rest from reference TRBV7-9 and TRBJ2-7 gives the full variable domain: DTGVSQNPRHKITKRGQNVTFRCDPISEHNRLYWYRQTLGQGPEFLTYFQNEAQLEKSRLLSDRFSAERPKGSFSTLEIQRTEQGDSAMYLCASSPSRASEQYFGPGTRLTVT.